This T cell receptor (beta chain) is drawn from a study of shared clonotypes between healthy human individuals. Clones were sequenced by immunoSEQ multiplex PCR, and TCRdb holds only the in-frame ones, with some missing. This sample has roughly 2,500,000 clones; roughly 93% occur once, and the top ten carry 0.36%. Germline assignment: CDR1 LNHNV and CDR2 YYDKDF (reference sequence). The CDR3 is 16 residues long. Trimming at V came to 0 bases and at J to 6 bases, leaving 9 bases not matched to a gene. This chain connects TRBV15 to TRBJ2-7, with TRBD1 identical over 9 bases. The sequence was collected from a man younger than 35 in good health. Some clones in this sample may be carry-over from other donors' samples. Sequences were obtained from naive CD4+ T cells from PBMCs. Subset of the sample: CD45RA+ positively selected. This CDR3 reads CATSRERGQGFSEQYF. CDR3 nucleotide sequence: TGTGCCACCAGCAGAGAGAGGGGACAGGGCTTTTCCGAGCAGTACTTC.